This is a list of T cell receptor beta chains from one sample in a study of control samples from healthy donors and cancer patients. This table comes from immunoSEQ multiplex PCR, and its TCRdb copy is limited to in-frame clones, with some not included. The sample includes some 110,000 clones, roughly 92% seen only once; the top ten take 2.6%. Sequences were obtained from blood. Receptor source: a man aged 25-45 years in good health. The CDR3 runs from the conserved cysteine through the conserved F or W. A D gene is named only where the DNA matches it firmly. Not all rows give a size; the values are once, few, many and, for expanded clones, a class.

j_gene | d_gene | abundance | v_gene | CDR3aa | CDR3nt
TRBJ1-1 | . | few | TRBV10-1 | CASSESGTQGRAFF | TGCGCCAGCAGTGAGTCGGGAACCCAGGGAAGGGCTTTCTTT
TRBJ2-5 | TRBD2 | . | TRBV6-5 | CASTPTSGAGETQYF | TGTGCCAGCACCCCTACTAGCGGGGCGGGGGAGACCCAGTACTTC
TRBJ1-2 | TRBD1 | . | TRBV3-1/TRBV3-2 | CASTPRGTVYGYTF | TGTGCCAGCACCCCCCGCGGGACAGTCTATGGCTACACCTTC
TRBJ2-1 | TRBD1 | . | TRBV28 | CASTTGVVGTYNEQFF | TGTGCCAGCACTACAGGGGTCGTAGGGACCTACAATGAGCAGTTCTTC
TRBJ2-5 | . | . | TRBV15 | CATSRESVETQYF | TGTGCCACCAGCAGAGAGTCCGTTGAGACCCAGTACTTC
TRBJ1-6 | . | . | TRBV5-5 | CASSLYGRDNSPLHF | TGTGCCAGCAGCTTGTATGGAAGAGATAATTCACCCCTCCACTTT
TRBJ1-1 | . | . | TRBV28 | CASNTPWAGNTEAFF | TGTGCCAGCAACACCCCGTGGGCAGGCAACACTGAAGCTTTCTTT
TRBJ2-7 | . | . | TRBV7-8 | CASSFYLASRDEQYF | TGTGCCAGCAGCTTCTATCTAGCTTCTCGAGACGAGCAGTACTTC
TRBJ2-4 | TRBD2 | . | TRBV19 | CASSPRTSGGSNIQYF | TGTGCCAGTAGTCCCAGGACTAGCGGGGGAAGTAACATTCAGTACTTC
TRBJ2-3 | . | . | TRBV3-1/TRBV3-2 | CASSQGTGLAQYF | TGTGCCAGCAGCCAGGGAACGGGGCTCGCGCAGTATTTT
TRBJ1-3 | . | . | TRBV3-1/TRBV3-2 | CASSQDLGNTIYF | TGTGCCAGCAGCCAAGATCTGGGGAACACCATATATTTT
TRBJ1-5 | . | . | TRBV27 | CASSLSGAGQPQHF | TGTGCCAGCAGTCTATCGGGGGCGGGTCAGCCCCAGCATTTT
TRBJ2-2 | . | . | TRBV6-6 | CASSTMNTGELFF | TGTGCCAGCAGTACGATGAACACCGGGGAGCTGTTTTTT
TRBJ1-1 | . | few | TRBV5-1 | CASSLEGSRTEAFF | TGCGCCAGCAGCTTGGAGGGTTCAAGGACTGAAGCTTTCTTT
TRBJ2-7 | . | . | TRBV5-6 | CASSYRGSLAYEQYF | TGTGCCAGCAGCTACCGGGGCTCCCTTGCCTACGAGCAGTACTTC
TRBJ2-3 | . | . | TRBV7-9 | CASSLTAEDSTDTQYF | TGTGCCAGCAGCTTAACTGCTGAGGACAGCACAGATACGCAGTATTTT
TRBJ1-1 | . | . | TRBV29-1 | CSVVQESVKAFF | TGCAGCGTTGTTCAGGAGAGCGTGAAAGCTTTCTTT
TRBJ1-1 | . | once | TRBV19 | CASRIRDTEAFF | TGTGCCAGCAGAATCAGGGACACTGAAGCTTTCTTT
TRBJ1-6 | . | . | TRBV6-1 | CASSERGGGQGNSPLHF | TGTGCCAGCAGTGAAAGGGGGGGAGGGCAAGGTAATTCACCCCTCCACTTT
TRBJ2-3 | . | . | TRBV27 | CASSAVLGRTQYF | TGTGCCAGCAGTGCAGTACTAGGGAGGACGCAGTATTTT
TRBJ2-3 | TRBD2 | . | TRBV11-2 | CASSLSGGSTDTQYF | TGTGCCAGCAGCTTGAGCGGGGGGAGCACAGATACGCAGTATTTT
TRBJ2-5 | . | . | TRBV7-6 | CASSLGFQGETQYF | TGTGCCAGCAGCTTAGGTTTCCAGGGGGAGACCCAGTACTTC
TRBJ2-5 | . | . | TRBV4-2 | CASSQVLVETQYF | TGTGCCAGCAGCCAAGTTTTAGTGGAGACCCAGTACTTC
TRBJ1-5 | . | once | TRBV6-6 | CASSYLGGNQPQHF | TGTGCCAGCAGTTACCTCGGGGGCAATCAGCCCCAGCATTTT
TRBJ2-1 | TRBD2 | . | TRBV11-2 | CASSPLAGVYNEQFF | TGTGCCAGCAGCCCCCTAGCGGGGGTCTACAATGAGCAGTTCTTC
TRBJ1-6 | . | . | TRBV4-1 | CASSQGGGISPLHF | TGCGCCAGCAGCCAAGGGGGTGGAATATCACCCCTCCACTTT
TRBJ1-5 | TRBD1 | . | TRBV15 | CATSKPGTGVNQPQHF | TGTGCCACCAGCAAACCCGGGACAGGGGTTAATCAGCCCCAGCATTTT
TRBJ1-6 | . | . | TRBV6-5 | CASSLTGSNSPLHF | TGTGCCAGCTCCCTAACAGGGTCCAATTCACCCCTCCACTTT
TRBJ2-1 | TRBD1 | . | TRBV12-5 | CASGADRGEQFF | TGTGCTAGTGGTGCTGACAGGGGAGAGCAGTTCTTC